Listed here are 21 T cell receptor beta chains from one sample, sequenced in a study of identical twins listed by TCRdb under 2016. The library relied on 5' RACE. Data came from an Illumina HiSeq 2000. In TCRdb, the public reads were trimmed at Q25 with fastp and aligned with MiXCR, with productive beta chains retained. Under each unique CDR3 protein, matching rows form one entry showing the most common genes and DNA. The sample contains about 530,000 distinct CDR3 sequences, 20% to 25% of them found a single time. Roughly 0.5% of the sample goes to the ten largest clones. This sample also belongs to another study, concerning yellow fever vaccine responses in identical twins.

The source material was CD4+ T cells sorted from blood. The receptors originated from a woman aged 18-35 years in good health.

J is TRBJ2-2 and V is TRBV5-1; 10 bases agree with TRBD2. V lost 4 bases, J lost 6 bases, and 9 bases stayed unmatched. This CDR3 has 16 amino acids. Germline V lookup: CDR1 SGHRS, CDR2 YFSETQ. Here the CDR3 DNA reads TGCGCCAGCAGCCCCGGGGCTAGCGGGAGATCCGGGGAGCTGTTTTTT. Translation: CASSPGASGRSGELFF.

V is TRBV7-8 and J is TRBJ1-1; the D is unclear. CDR1 and CDR2 (germline): SGHVS, FQNEAQ. The V end was cut by 6 bases, the J end by 3 bases, with 23 bases between. This CDR3 region has 17 residues. CDR3 DNA: TGTGCCAGCAGTTCGGACCCCTCGCTTTATTGGGACACTGAAGCTTTCTTT. Translation gives CASSSDPSLYWDTEAFF.

Notes on this clonotype: A single base separates this from a much larger clone, so it may be a read error. The rearrangement links TRBV1 to TRBJ2-2; the DNA was not compared with TRBD2, the D call given in the table. TRBV1 is a documented pseudogene. The CDR3 covers 19 residues. In DNA form, the CDR3 reads TGTACCAGCTGTTTTGGTCCGTCGTACGGGACTAGAGATACCGGGGAGCTGTTTTTT. This sequence encodes CTSCFGPSYGTRDTGELFF.

The chain has TRBV9 and TRBJ2-1; TRBD2 matches at 12 bases. Germline V gene lookup returns CDR1 SGDLS and CDR2 YYNGEE. V trimming: 0 bases; J trimming: 3 bases; junction bases outside the gene matches: 1. The CDR3 runs 16 residues. The CDR3 region is CASSVGTSGIYNEQFF. CDR3 in DNA: TGTGCCAGCAGCGTAGGGACTAGCGGGATCTACAATGAGCAGTTCTTC.

The CDR3 reads CASSAGQGNKQYF. In DNA form, the CDR3 reads TGTGCCAGCAGCGCTGGACAGGGAAATAAGCAGTACTTC. The chain couples TRBV9 to TRBJ2-7, with TRBD1 identical over 8 bases. Trimming removed 3 bases from V and 8 bases from J; junction bases left unmatched: 7. Germline CDR1 is SGDLS and CDR2 is YYNGEE. CDR3 length: 13 residues.

This clonotype was seen a few times. This chain links TRBV29-1 with TRBJ2-1; 14 bases are shared with TRBD2. The CDR3 is made up of 13 amino acids. Germline V CDR1 and CDR2: SQVTM, ANQGSEA. Unmatched junction bases numbered 6, after V lost 8 bases and J lost 9 bases. The CDR3 region is CSLSGTSGSEQFF. CDR3 DNA: TGCAGCCTATCCGGGACTAGCGGGAGTGAGCAGTTCTTC.

The chain has TRBV20-1 and TRBJ2-2; 11 nucleotides match TRBD1. After removal of 6 bases from V and 6 bases from J, the junction contained 6 bases not matched to a gene. CDR1 and CDR2 from the germline V gene are DFQATT and SNEGSKA (reference sequence). This CDR3 contains 14 residues. The CDR3 bases are TGCAGTGCCAGGACAGGGGGCGCTTCCGGGGAGCTGTTTTTT. Protein sequence: CSARTGGASGELFF.

Only a few counts were recorded for this clonotype. The chain employs TRBV11-2 and TRBJ2-3; 9 nucleotides line up with TRBD2. Germline values: CDR1 SGHAT, CDR2 FQNNGV. This CDR3 is built from 18 residues. The trim removed 5 bases at V and 2 bases at J, leaving 14 bases unmatched. The CDR3 nucleotides are TGTGCCAGCAGCCGAATCGCCGGGACTAGCAGTCCCACAGATACGCAGTATTTT. Translation: CASSRIAGTSSPTDTQYF.

This chain joins TRBV4-2 and TRBJ2-3; 12 nucleotides align to TRBD2. Germline CDR1 is LGHNA and CDR2 is YNFKEQ. After removal of 3 bases from V and 8 bases from J, the junction contained 6 bases not matched to a gene. The CDR3 spans 15 residues. Here the CDR3 reads CASSQPTSGSGTQYF. The CDR3 DNA reads as TGTGCCAGCAGCCAGCCGACTAGCGGGAGTGGTACGCAGTATTTT.

This clonotype came up a few times. The J gene is TRBJ2-1, the V gene TRBV5-4; D remains ambiguous. This CDR3 contains 14 residues. Germline V lookup: CDR1 SGHNT, CDR2 YYREEE (reference sequence). Trimming took 4 bases from V and 0 from J, leaving 8 bases between them. CDR3 residues: CASSQTYSYNEQFF. Here the CDR3 DNA reads TGTGCCAGCAGCCAGACCTACTCCTACAATGAGCAGTTCTTC.

The chain joins TRBV6-1 to TRBJ2-7, with 11 positions matching TRBD1. Germline CDR1 is MNHNS and CDR2 is SASEGT. The CDR3 spans 14 residues. Trimming cost V 5 bases and J 4 bases; bases outside gene matches: 4. CDR3 nucleotide sequence: TGTGCCAGCAGTCTCCGGGACAGGGGGTACGAGCAGTACGTC. Residues: CASSLRDRGYEQYV.

This clonotype was detected once. The V gene is TRBV19, the J gene TRBJ2-1; D gene uncertain. The V and J ends lost 10 bases and 4 bases respectively, with 17 bases between them. Germline V gives CDR1 LNHDA, CDR2 SQIVND (reference sequence). The CDR3 spans 14 residues. The CDR3 sequence is CATSPPWGYNEQFF. The CDR3 DNA reads TGTGCCACATCCCCCCCGTGGGGATACAATGAGCAGTTCTTC.

The V call is TRBV15, the J call TRBJ2-1, with D perhaps TRBD2 (6 bases). Germline V CDR1 and CDR2: LNHNV, YYDKDF (reference sequence). The CDR3 covers 15 residues. The V and J ends lost 1 base and 3 bases respectively, with 10 bases between them. The CDR3 here is CATSRVAGSYNEQFF. The CDR3 region has the DNA TGTGCCACCAGCAGAGTTGCGGGGAGCTACAATGAGCAGTTCTTC.

The genes are TRBV5-1 and TRBJ1-6; D is unclear. V lost 4 bases and J lost 5, with 13 bases in between. The germline gives CDR1 SGHRS, CDR2 YFSETQ. This CDR3 has 15 residues. CDR3 region: CASSQEGNDNSPLHF. CDR3 DNA sequence: TGCGCCAGCAGCCAAGAGGGAAACGATAATTCACCCCTCCACTTT.

This chain connects TRBV20-1 to TRBJ2-1; 7 bases are a match to TRBD1. CDR1 and CDR2 from the germline V gene are DFQATT and SNEGSKA (reference sequence). The CDR3 spans 13 residues. V lost 6 bases, J lost 7 bases, and 9 bases stayed unmatched. The CDR3 is CSAGQESPNEQFF. The DNA of the CDR3 is TGCAGTGCCGGACAGGAGAGCCCTAATGAGCAGTTCTTC.

This chain connects TRBV6-1 to TRBJ2-7; unclear D gene. Trimming took off 2 bases at V and 2 bases at J, with 7 bases between the two ends. The germline gives CDR1 MNHNS, CDR2 SASEGT. CDR3 length equals 13 residues. In DNA form, the CDR3 reads TGTGCCAGCAGTGAAAGGGTCCCCTACGAGCAGTACGTC. This codes for CASSERVPYEQYV.

The chain carries TRBV27 and TRBJ2-5; no definite D call. The CDR3 totals 15 residues. CDR1 is MNHEY, CDR2 SMNVEV, per germline (reference sequence). V was shortened by 2 bases and J by 3 bases, with 13 bases between the two germline ends. This chain's CDR3 is CASSLGSAEKETQYF. In DNA, the CDR3 is TGTGCCAGCAGTTTAGGGTCCGCAGAGAAAGAGACCCAGTACTTC.

Only a few counts were recorded for this clonotype. This chain uses TRBV10-1 with TRBJ2-7, with 8 bases that match TRBD1. The CDR3 is made up of 15 amino acids. Germline loops: CDR1 WNHNN, CDR2 SYGVQD (reference sequence). With 1 base clipped from V and 5 bases from J, the junction kept 7 bases outside the gene matches. CDR3 loop: CASSEYGQGVHEQYF. CDR3 nucleotides: TGCGCCAGCAGTGAGTACGGACAGGGTGTTCACGAGCAGTACTTC.

V gene TRBV5-1 combines with J gene TRBJ2-2; 10 nucleotides match TRBD1. Unmatched junction bases numbered 2, after V lost 0 bases and J lost 6 bases. CDR1 is SGHRS and CDR2 is YFSETQ in the germline V gene. The CDR3 extends over 15 amino acids. The CDR3 DNA follows: TGCGCCAGCAGCTTGGGAGACAGGGGGCCCGGGGAGCTGTTTTTT. Protein product: CASSLGDRGPGELFF. Combining the CDR3 with reference TRBV5-1 and TRBJ2-2 gives the whole variable domain KAGVTQTPRYLIKTRGQQVTLSCSPISGHRSVSWYQQTPGQGLQFLFEYFSETQRNKGNFPGRFSGRQFSNSRSEMNVSTLELGDSALYLCASSLGDRGPGELFFGEGSRLTVL.

The CDR3 DNA reads as TGCAGTGCTAGCGATACCCTGGGATCCTACGAGCAGTACGTC. This gives the protein CSASDTLGSYEQYV. This chain links TRBV20-1 with TRBJ2-7; D is unclear. Between the trimmed V and J ends, which lost 3 bases and 1 base, there was a span of 13 bases. The CDR3 consists of 14 residues. The V gene's germline CDR1 is DFQATT and CDR2 SNEGSKA (reference sequence).

The gene calls are TRBV24-1 and TRBJ2-5; D is uncertain. The ends were cut back, 6 bases at V and 2 bases at J, with 9 bases in the middle. This CDR3 is built from 13 residues. Germline assignment: CDR1 KGHDR and CDR2 SFDVKD. Written as DNA, the CDR3 is TGTGCCACCAGTTTTGGGCCTCAAGAGACCCAGTACTTC. Translating it yields CATSFGPQETQYF.